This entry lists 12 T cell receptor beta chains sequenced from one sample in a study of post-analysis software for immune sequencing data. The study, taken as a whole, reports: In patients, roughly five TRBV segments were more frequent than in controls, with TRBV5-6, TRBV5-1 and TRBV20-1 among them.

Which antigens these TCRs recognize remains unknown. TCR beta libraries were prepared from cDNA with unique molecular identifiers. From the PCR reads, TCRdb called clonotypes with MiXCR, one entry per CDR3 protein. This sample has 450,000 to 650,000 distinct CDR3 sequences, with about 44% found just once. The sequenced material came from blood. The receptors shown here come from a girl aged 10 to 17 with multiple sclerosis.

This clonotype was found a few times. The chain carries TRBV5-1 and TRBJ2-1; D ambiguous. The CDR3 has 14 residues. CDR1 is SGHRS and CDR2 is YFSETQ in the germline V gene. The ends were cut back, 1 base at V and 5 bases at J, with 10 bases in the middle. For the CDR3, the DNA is TGCGCCAGCAGCTTGATGGACCGCGACAATGAGCAGTTCTTC. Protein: CASSLMDRDNEQFF.

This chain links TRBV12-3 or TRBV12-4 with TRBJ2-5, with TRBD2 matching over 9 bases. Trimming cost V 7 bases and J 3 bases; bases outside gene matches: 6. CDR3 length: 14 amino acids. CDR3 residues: CASIIAGVEETQYF. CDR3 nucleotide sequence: TGTGCCAGCATCATAGCGGGGGTCGAAGAGACCCAGTACTTC.

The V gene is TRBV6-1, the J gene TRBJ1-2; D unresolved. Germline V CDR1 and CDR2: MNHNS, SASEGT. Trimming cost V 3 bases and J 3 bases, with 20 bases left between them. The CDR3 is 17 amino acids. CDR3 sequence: CASSEAVSPLPDYGYTF. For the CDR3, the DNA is TGTGCCAGCAGTGAGGCAGTCTCCCCGCTACCCGACTATGGCTACACCTTC.

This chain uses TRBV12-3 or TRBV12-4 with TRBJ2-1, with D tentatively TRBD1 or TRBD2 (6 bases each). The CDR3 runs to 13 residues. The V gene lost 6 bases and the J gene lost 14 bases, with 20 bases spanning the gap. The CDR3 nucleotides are TGTGCCAGCAGCCTCGAGGGGGGAAGGAAGAAGTTCTTC. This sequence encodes CASSLEGGRKKFF.

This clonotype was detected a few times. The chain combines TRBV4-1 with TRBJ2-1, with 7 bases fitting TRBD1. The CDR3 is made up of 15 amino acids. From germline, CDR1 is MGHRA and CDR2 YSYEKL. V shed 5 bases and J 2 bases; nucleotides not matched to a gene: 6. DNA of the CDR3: TGCGCCAGCAGCTCGACAGGGACGCCCTACAATGAGCAGTTCTTC. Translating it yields CASSSTGTPYNEQFF.

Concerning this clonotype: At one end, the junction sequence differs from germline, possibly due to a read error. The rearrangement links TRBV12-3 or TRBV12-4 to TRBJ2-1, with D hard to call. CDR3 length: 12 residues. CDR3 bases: TGTGCCAGCAGTTCAATGGGCGATGAGGAGTTCTTC. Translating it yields CASSSMGDEEFF.

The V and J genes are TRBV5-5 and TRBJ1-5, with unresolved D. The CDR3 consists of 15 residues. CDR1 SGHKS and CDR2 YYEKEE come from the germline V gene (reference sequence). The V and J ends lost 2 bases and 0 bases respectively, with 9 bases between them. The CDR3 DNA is TGTGCCAGCAGCTTAGCCACGAATAGCAATCAGCCCCAGCATTTT. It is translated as CASSLATNSNQPQHF. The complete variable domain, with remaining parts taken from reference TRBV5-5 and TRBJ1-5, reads DAGVTQSPTHLIKTRGQQVTLRCSPISGHKSVSWYQQVLGQGPQFIFQYYEKEERGRGNFPDRFSARQFPNYSSELNVNALLLGDSALYLCASSLATNSNQPQHFGDGTRLSIL.

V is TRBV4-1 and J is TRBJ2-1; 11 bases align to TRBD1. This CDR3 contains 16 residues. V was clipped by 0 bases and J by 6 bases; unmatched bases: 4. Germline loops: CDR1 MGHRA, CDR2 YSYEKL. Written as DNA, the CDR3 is TGCGCCAGCAGCCAAGAAGCCGGGACAGGGGGCAATGAGCAGTTCTTC. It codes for CASSQEAGTGGNEQFF.

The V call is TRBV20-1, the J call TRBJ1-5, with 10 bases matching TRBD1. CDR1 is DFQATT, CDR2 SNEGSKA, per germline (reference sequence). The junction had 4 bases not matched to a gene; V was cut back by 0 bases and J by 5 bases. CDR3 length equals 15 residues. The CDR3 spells CSARDFGTGDQPQHF. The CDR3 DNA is TGCAGTGCTAGAGACTTCGGGACAGGGGATCAGCCCCAGCATTTT.

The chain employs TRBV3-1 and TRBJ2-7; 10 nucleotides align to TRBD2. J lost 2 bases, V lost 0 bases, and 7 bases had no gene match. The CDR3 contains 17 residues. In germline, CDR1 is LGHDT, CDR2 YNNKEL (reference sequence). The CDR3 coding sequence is TGTGCCAGCAGCCAAGATTTGGCTAGCGGGGGACCCTACGAGCAGTACTTC. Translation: CASSQDLASGGPYEQYF.

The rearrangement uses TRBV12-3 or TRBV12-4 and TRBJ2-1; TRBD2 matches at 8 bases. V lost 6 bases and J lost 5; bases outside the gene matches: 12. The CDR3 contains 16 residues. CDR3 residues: CASSITSGGFNNEQFF. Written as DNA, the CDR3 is TGTGCCAGCAGCATTACGAGCGGGGGTTTCAACAATGAGCAGTTCTTC.

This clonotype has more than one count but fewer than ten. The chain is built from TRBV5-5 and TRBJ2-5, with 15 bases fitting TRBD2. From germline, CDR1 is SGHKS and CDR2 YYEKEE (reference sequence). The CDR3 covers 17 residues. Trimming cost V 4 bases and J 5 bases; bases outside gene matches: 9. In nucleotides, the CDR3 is TGTGCCAGCAGCCGAAGGACTAGCGGGGGGGCCTGGGAGACCCAGTACTTC. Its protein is CASSRRTSGGAWETQYF.